This entry concerns a single TCR beta chain. Its specificity is unknown. This sample was taken from a study of response to subunit inactivated influenza vaccine. Germline assignment: CDR1 MNHNS and CDR2 SASEGT. Germline trimming cut 6 bases from V and 0 bases from J; bases unmatched to any gene: 9. This CDR3 region has 18 residues. TCRdb recomputed calls from the RT-PCR reads with MiXCR, one row per CDR3 protein. This sample has approximately 570,000 distinct CDR3 sequences; less than 10% occur once, and the top ten carry 10% to 15%. Study-wide results and limits: After each seasonal influenza vaccination, few new T cells are recruited, the authors suggested.

This chain links TRBV6-1 with TRBJ2-7; 15 bases fit TRBD2. The sequence came from a man aged 45 to 70 who received an inactivated influenza vaccine. The sample in question was PBMCs from blood, obtained around 25 months after vaccination. The CDR3 protein is CASRTPGLAGGGSYEQYF. In nucleotides, the CDR3 is TGTGCCAGCAGAACCCCGGGACTAGCGGGGGGCGGCTCCTACGAGCAGTACTTC.